The T cell receptor (beta chain) described here comes from a study of shared clonotypes between healthy human individuals. On the study more broadly: Per donor, three plates held CD4 naive cells, three held CD4 memory, two held CD8 naive and one held CD8 memory.

As for this clone: Its specificity is not known.

CD45RO negativity and positive selection for CCR7 defined naive CD8 cells, a population that excluded terminally differentiated effector memory CD45RA+ cells. General observations from the study: Sharing of clonotypes among donors was expected to vary with sequencing depth.

Researchers divided each subset's genomic DNA evenly across several immunoSEQ plates. Each replicate PCR on the sorted subsets used 200 to 250 ng DNA (about 30,000 T cell genomes). The method was immunoSEQ multiplex PCR; TCRdb's version includes in-frame clones alone and lacks a portion of them. This sample yields hundreds of thousands of clones, of which approximately 90% are seen a single time; 24% belongs to the top ten. The TCR comes from a man between 25 and 39 years old in good health. The sample taken for sequencing was naive CD8+ T cells sorted from blood.

CDR3 in amino acids: CASSQDTGTGVNEQFF. As DNA, the CDR3 is TGTGCCAGCAGCCAAGATACCGGGACAGGGGTTAATGAGCAGTTCTTC. V and J are TRBV4-2 and TRBJ2-1; 10 positions agree with TRBD1. The CDR3 sequence is 16 residues long. Per germline, CDR1 LGHNA and CDR2 YNFKEQ. J gave up 7 bases and V 0 bases, and 6 bases lay outside the gene matches.